These 2 T cell receptor beta chains were all obtained from the same sample, sequenced in a study of T cells in women clearing cervical HPV infection. Method: immunoSEQ multiplex PCR; TCRdb's copy keeps in-frame clones and lacks some. Its clone listing holds approximately 30,000 clones. The sample was blood buffy coat. The receptors stem from a woman between 18 and 70 years old with a cervical HPV16 infection that either progressed to CIN3+ or cleared (not recorded which).

Points on this clone: The CDR3 end is not reached by the read, which stops 3 residues before it; the germline J gene fills it in. The chain has TRBV5-6 and TRBJ2-1; 10 nucleotides match TRBD2. This CDR3 comprises 15 residues. V was clipped by 1 base and J by 7 bases; unmatched bases: 5. CDR1 and CDR2 (germline): SGHDT, YYEEEE. The CDR3 spells CASSLISSGSNEQFF. The DNA read from the CDR3 is TGTGCCAGCAGCTTGATCTCTAGCGGGAGTAATGAG.

Turning to this clone: The read ends 3 residues early relative to the CDR3; the germline J gene fills the gap. J is TRBJ1-1 and V is TRBV16; D may be TRBD1 (5 bases). V was trimmed by 0 bases and J by 6 bases, leaving 11 bases between them. This CDR3 is built from 14 residues. CDR1 and CDR2 (germline): KGHSY, FQNENV. The covered CDR3 bases are TGTGCCAGCAGCCAATCGAAAGGGGTGCCTGAA. This translates into CASSQSKGVPE. The CDR3 as a whole reads CASSQSKGVPEAFF. Combining the CDR3 with reference TRBV16 and TRBJ1-1 gives the whole variable domain GEEVAQTPKHLVRGEGQKAKLYCAPIKGHSYVFWYQQVLKNEFKFLISFQNENVFDETGMPKERFSAKCLPNSPCSLEIQATKLEDSAVYFCASSQSKGVPEAFFGQGTRLTVV.